These 12 T cell receptor beta chains share one sample of origin, sequenced in a study of T cell repertoires in cytomegalovirus infection. TCRdb recomputed calls from the reads with MiXCR, one row per CDR3 protein. This table holds 350,000 to 550,000 distinct CDR3 sequences, approximately 32% found once. The specimen was PBMCs. The source of these receptors is a human donor in good health (CMV status not recorded). Some clones in this sample may be carry-over from other donors' samples.

Concerning this clonotype itself: One end of the junction is discordant with germline, which a read error may explain. The V gene is TRBV6-1, the J gene TRBJ2-7; TRBD1 might be the D (6 bases). CDR1 is MNHNS and CDR2 is SASEGT in the germline V gene. This CDR3 has 13 amino acids. In nucleotides, the CDR3 is TGTGCCAGCAGTGTCGGGACATTCTACGTGCAGAACTTC. Translated: CASSVGTFYVQNF.

This rearrangement joins TRBV7-9 to TRBJ2-7, with D unclear. The germline V gene has CDR1 SEHNR and CDR2 FQNEAQ (reference sequence). This CDR3 contains 16 residues. V lost 3 bases, J lost 0 bases, and 15 bases lay in between. CDR3 protein: CASSFGQTLSSYEQYF. The DNA for the CDR3 is TGTGCCAGCAGCTTTGGGCAAACCCTGAGCTCCTACGAGCAGTACTTC.

Concerning this clonotype: Lacking the conserved final phenylalanine or tryptophan, this CDR3 likely reflects a read error. The chain carries TRBV6-5 and TRBJ1-2; D unresolved. Deletions cut 4 bases from V and 5 bases from J, with 8 bases between. Germline CDR1 and CDR2: MNHEY and SVGAGI. This CDR3 has 12 amino acids. CDR3 residues: CASSSPEYGYTL. The CDR3 nucleotides are TGTGCCAGCAGTTCCCCCGAGTATGGCTACACCTTA.

This clonotype has ten or more counts. J is TRBJ2-2 and V is TRBV7-6; a weak D match, TRBD1 (6 bases). Germline-derived CDR1 and CDR2 are SGHVS and FNYEAQ. This CDR3 spans 15 amino acids. The V gene lost 2 bases and the J gene lost 0 bases, with 7 bases spanning the gap. The CDR3: CASSLRTANTGELFF. CDR3 in DNA: TGTGCCAGCAGCTTACGGACAGCGAACACCGGGGAGCTGTTTTTT.

This clonotype was counted ten times or more. The chain is built from TRBV7-3 and TRBJ2-5, with 14 bases that match TRBD2. The CDR3 is 18 residues long. Trimming took 5 bases from V and 3 from J; bases not matched to a gene: 11. CDR1 and CDR2 (germline): SGHTA, FQGTGA. The CDR3 bases are TGTGCCAGCAGCGCCGGGACTAGCGGGGGCCGAAGGAAAGAGACCCAGTACTTC. This codes for CASSAGTSGGRRKETQYF.

This chain uses TRBV4-1 with TRBJ2-7, with D perhaps matching TRBD1 (5 bases). Germline CDR1 reads MGHRA; CDR2 reads YSYEKL. Trimming removed 1 base from V and 2 bases from J, with 12 bases in between. This CDR3 is built from 15 residues. CDR3 in amino acids: CASSQVERGPYEQYF. CDR3 DNA: TGCGCCAGCAGCCAAGTAGAAAGGGGTCCCTACGAGCAGTACTTC.

Comments on this clonotype: The CDR3 end shows no conserved phenylalanine or tryptophan, and so a read error is likely. CDR3: CASSFGGAYEQYL. DNA for the CDR3: TGTGCCAGCAGCTTTGGCGGGGCCTACGAGCAGTACTTA. The chain links TRBV7-8 to TRBJ2-7, with D possibly matching TRBD2 (6 bases). The CDR3 totals 13 residues. The germline CDR1 and CDR2 sequences are SGHVS and FQNEAQ. The ends were cut back, 3 bases at V and 2 bases at J, with 8 bases in the middle.

A word on this clonotype: This may arise from a read error, as a much more abundant clone is one base away. This chain joins TRBV5-1 and TRBJ2-2; no reliable D call. V lost 3 bases to trimming and J lost 1 base, with 10 bases between them. This CDR3 has 15 residues. CDR1 and CDR2 (germline): SGHRS, YFSETQ. The CDR3: CASSSQCRNTGELFF. CDR3 sequence (DNA): TGCGCCAGCAGCTCACAGTGCAGGAACACCGGGGAGCTGTTTTTT. The full variable domain, in which reference TRBV5-1 and TRBJ2-2 provide the parts outside the CDR3, is KAGVTQTPRYLIKTRGQQVTLSCSPISGHRSVSWYQQTPGQGLQFLFEYFSETQRNKGNFPGRFSGRQFSNSRSEMNVSTLELGDSALYLCASSSQCRNTGELFFGEGSRLTVL.

This clonotype was counted many times. The chain joins TRBV7-3 to TRBJ2-6; D is undetermined. Germline values: CDR1 SGHTA, CDR2 FQGTGA. V was cut by 0 bases and J by 4 bases, with 10 bases left in between. The CDR3 covers 16 residues. CDR3 nucleotide sequence: TGTGCCAGCAGCTTAACGCCCCTAACGGGGGCCAACGTCCTGACTTTC. This translates into CASSLTPLTGANVLTF.

The chain uses TRBV7-2 and TRBJ1-5; perhaps TRBD1 as D (5 bases). Germline V gene sequence: CDR1 SGHTA, CDR2 FQGNSA. This CDR3 comprises 14 residues. V dropped 2 bases and J dropped 7 bases, with 12 bases sitting between them. CDR3 residues: CASSLLVGEQPQHF. CDR3 in DNA: TGTGCCAGCAGCTTATTAGTGGGGGAGCAGCCCCAGCATTTT.

Turning to this clonotype: Germline is not matched at one junction end, which may reflect a read error. V and J are TRBV15 and TRBJ2-1, with 16 bases matching TRBD2. CDR3 length equals 19 residues. Germline CDR1 is LNHNV and CDR2 is YYDKDF (reference sequence). DNA for the CDR3: TGTTCCACCAGCAGGACTCCGGGACTAGCGGGGGGGCCTTACAATGAGCAGTTCTTC. Translating it yields CSTSRTPGLAGGPYNEQFF.

The chain uses TRBV29-1 and TRBJ1-6; 8 bases map to TRBD1. The V segment lost 4 bases and the J segment 5 bases; nucleotides outside the gene matches: 7. The CDR3 spans 15 residues. Germline values: CDR1 SQVTM, CDR2 ANQGSEA. The CDR3 spells CSVGGQGRNNSPLHF. CDR3 nucleotides: TGCAGCGTTGGAGGACAGGGCAGGAATAATTCACCCCTCCACTTT.